The entry that follows covers one T cell receptor (beta chain) sequence. Authors' data handling: Quantification of nucleated cells was approximated via reference gene primer amplification. TCRdb's table, derived via immunoSEQ multiplex PCR, lists solely in-frame clones and lacks some. V and J calls plus clone size are reproduced from that table; the DNA served to infer D and trimming. The data show roughly 200,000 clones, approximately 87% seen once. This sample was included in a study of blood T cell repertoires in COVID-19. Across the whole study: The United States, Italy and Spain provided the acute and convalescent COVID-19 samples. Nucleic acid was either cDNA or gDNA, and it came from T cells, B-cell-depleted T cells, or PBMCs.

Germline trimming cut 5 bases from V and 12 bases from J; bases unmatched to any gene: 13. The germline V gene has CDR1 SGHVS and CDR2 FQNEAQ. The CDR3 contains 15 residues. Enrolled during active infection, Seattle patients were then followed longitudinally. The specimen sequenced was peripheral blood. The origin of this receptor is a person aged 65 to 79 with COVID-19, enrolled during active disease. V and J are TRBV7-8 and TRBJ2-1; 10 bases match TRBD2. The CDR3 nucleotides read TGTGCCAGCAGCGGAATAAAGCGGGAGGGCCTGGGGCAGTTCTTC. This gives the protein CASSGIKREGLGQFF.